These T cell receptor beta chains were read from a single sample in a study of CD8 T cells in ankylosing spondylitis. TCRdb reanalysed the 5' RACE reads using MiXCR and keeps one entry per CDR3 protein. The sample has 250,000 or so distinct CDR3 sequences, 15% to 20% seen once. The sequencing input was blood, either unsorted or a sorted T cell fraction (not recorded which). The receptors derive from a male donor with ankylosing spondylitis or in good health (not recorded which). The CDR3 runs from the conserved cysteine through the conserved F or W. A D gene is named only where the DNA matches it firmly. Only part of the rows carry a size: once, few, many, or a class if the clone is expanded.

J gene | clone size | V gene | D gene | CDR3 protein | CDR3 DNA
TRBJ2-3 | - | TRBV11-2 | - | CASLGAEPDTQYF | TGTGCCAGCCTCGGGGCGGAGCCAGATACGCAGTATTTT
TRBJ2-3 | - | TRBV28 | TRBD1 | CASSPRDRAITDTQYF | TGTGCCAGCAGTCCCCGGGACAGGGCCATCACAGATACGCAGTATTTT
TRBJ1-1 | - | TRBV12-3/TRBV12-4 | - | CASGDAEAFF | TGTGCCAGCGGGGACGCTGAAGCTTTCTTT
TRBJ2-3 | few | TRBV6-1 | - | CASRFGIGQPSTDTQYF | TGTGCCAGCAGGTTCGGTATCGGACAGCCTAGCACAGATACGCAGTATTTT
TRBJ2-1 | few | TRBV3-1 | - | CASSQEIGRDNYNEQFF | TGTGCCAGCAGCCAAGAGATTGGCAGGGATAACTACAATGAGCAGTTCTTC
TRBJ2-5 | once | TRBV20-1 | TRBD2 | CSARPLSGSVETQYF | TGCAGTGCTCGACCTTTGAGCGGGAGTGTTGAGACCCAGTACTTC
TRBJ1-2 | - | TRBV20-1 | TRBD1 | CSASDRDYGYTF | TGCAGTGCTAGCGACAGGGACTATGGCTACACCTTC
TRBJ2-7 | many | TRBV7-6 | TRBD2 | CASSLVGGSDEQYF | TGTGCCAGCAGCTTAGTGGGCGGGAGTGACGAGCAGTACTTC
TRBJ2-3 | few | TRBV27 | - | CASSLLPPRPLSTDTQYF | TGTGCCAGCAGTTTACTACCTCCTAGACCCCTAAGCACAGATACGCAGTATTTT
TRBJ1-2 | - | TRBV4-2 | - | CASSQDHRDHLLDGYTF | TGTGCCAGCAGCCAAGATCACAGGGACCACCTCCTCGATGGCTACACCTTC
TRBJ2-3 | many | TRBV11-2 | TRBD2 | CASSLRTSGGRAADTQYF | TGTGCCAGCAGCTTACGGACTAGCGGAGGACGAGCAGCAGATACGCAGTATTTT
TRBJ2-5 | few | TRBV29-1 | - | CSVEEGVEETQYF | TGCAGCGTTGAAGAGGGGGTGGAAGAGACCCAGTACTTC
TRBJ2-3 | few | TRBV5-5 | - | CASSLVSSGRGTDTQYF | -
TRBJ2-7 | - | TRBV6-5 | TRBD1 | CASSYGTARSYEQYF | TGTGCCAGCAGTTATGGGACAGCTCGTTCCTACGAGCAGTACTTC
TRBJ2-2 | - | TRBV12-3/TRBV12-4 | - | CASSLGGSHGTNTGELFF | TGTGCCAGCAGTTTAGGTGGGTCCCACGGGACGAACACCGGGGAGCTGTTTTTT
TRBJ2-1 | few | TRBV29-1 | TRBD1 | CSAEPLGTGIYNEQFF | TGCAGCGCCGAACCACTAGGGACAGGGATCTACAATGAGCAGTTCTTC
TRBJ2-3 | few | TRBV5-1 | - | CASSTSGDSTDTQYF | TGCGCCAGCAGCACATCGGGAGACAGCACAGATACGCAGTATTTT
TRBJ2-3 | - | TRBV24-1 | - | CATSDRDSTDTQYF | TGTGCCACCAGTGACCGGGACAGCACAGATACGCAGTATTTT
TRBJ2-3 | - | TRBV9 | - | CASSATTRDTQYF | TGTGCCAGCAGCGCAACTACGCGGGATACGCAGTATTTT
TRBJ1-4 | few | TRBV4-2 | TRBD1 | CASSQAQGVGEKLFF | TGTGCCAGCAGCCAAGCACAGGGGGTTGGGGAAAAACTGTTTTTT
TRBJ2-1 | - | TRBV5-5 | - | CASSLGQPYNEQFF | TGTGCCAGCAGCTTGGGACAGCCCTACAATGAGCAGTTCTTC
TRBJ2-7 | many | TRBV29-1 | - | CSVVPDRSSYEQYF | TGCAGCGTTGTCCCCGACAGAAGCTCCTACGAGCAGTACTTC
TRBJ2-7 | - | TRBV4-2 | - | CASRVGGGTSYEQYF | TGTGCCAGCAGGGTAGGTGGCGGGACTTCCTACGAGCAGTACTTC
TRBJ2-1 | few | TRBV7-3 | TRBD2 | CASSLTASGRANEQFF | TGTGCCAGCAGCTTAACGGCTAGCGGGAGGGCCAATGAGCAGTTCTTC
TRBJ2-3 | - | TRBV9 | - | CASSVVGLADTQYF | TGTGCCAGCAGCGTAGTCGGGCTAGCAGATACGCAGTATTTT
TRBJ2-1 | - | TRBV4-1 | - | CASSPPPRPEEQFF | TGCGCCAGCAGCCCTCCGCCAAGACCCGAGGAGCAGTTCTTC
TRBJ2-4 | - | TRBV29-1 | - | CSVEVTGFLAKNIQYF | TGCAGCGTTGAAGTCACGGGATTTCTAGCCAAAAACATTCAGTACTTC
TRBJ2-1 | - | TRBV4-2 | TRBD1 | CASSQGWVGTGVYNEQFF | TGTGCCAGCAGCCAAGGGTGGGTTGGGACAGGGGTTTACAATGAGCAGTTCTTC
TRBJ1-4 | - | TRBV20-1 | - | CSANPAEKLFF | TGCAGTGCTAACCCGGCTGAAAAACTGTTTTTT
TRBJ2-7 | - | TRBV7-9 | - | CASSLDPLKQYF | TGTGCCAGCAGCTTAGATCCCTTAAAGCAGTACTTC
TRBJ2-3 | - | TRBV18 | - | CASFGADTQYF | TGTGCCAGCTTTGGGGCAGATACGCAGTATTTT
TRBJ2-3 | few | TRBV6-5 | TRBD1 | CASSHTGTGPDTQYF | TGTGCCAGCAGTCACACCGGGACAGGGCCAGATACGCAGTATTTT
TRBJ1-2 | few | TRBV29-1 | - | CSVEFGSTKEYGYTF | TGCAGCGTTGAATTCGGTTCGACGAAGGAATATGGCTACACCTTC
TRBJ2-1 | few | TRBV4-1 | TRBD2 | CASSPRAGGLDNEQFF | TGCGCCAGCAGCCCCCGGGCGGGAGGTCTAGACAATGAGCAGTTCTTC
TRBJ2-2 | - | TRBV12-3/TRBV12-4 | - | CASSPPGELFF | TGTGCCAGCAGCCCTCCTGGGGAGCTGTTTTTT
TRBJ2-2 | many | TRBV20-1 | TRBD2 | CSAGRANTGELFF | TGCAGTGCCGGGAGGGCGAACACCGGGGAGCTGTTTTTT
TRBJ2-1 | few | TRBV4-1 | - | CASSQQIADDNEQFF | TGCGCCAGCAGCCAGCAAATAGCGGATGACAATGAGCAGTTCTTC
TRBJ2-3 | few | TRBV20-1 | TRBD2 | CSARSVREGTDTQYF | TGCAGTGCCAGATCTGTACGGGAGGGTACAGATACGCAGTATTTT
TRBJ2-3 | few | TRBV7-2 | TRBD2 | CASSLEVLAETDTQYF | TGTGCCAGCAGCTTAGAGGTCCTAGCGGAAACAGATACGCAGTATTTT
TRBJ1-3 | few | TRBV6-1 | - | CASSEEDGENTIYF | TGTGCCAGCAGTGAAGAGGACGGGGAAAACACCATATATTTT
TRBJ2-4 | - | TRBV3-1 | TRBD2 | CASSPGLAALAKNIQYF | TGTGCCAGCAGCCCGGGACTAGCGGCACTAGCCAAAAACATTCAGTACTTC
TRBJ1-2 | few | TRBV12-3/TRBV12-4 | TRBD1 | CASTIGQGGGYGYTF | TGTGCCAGCACCATCGGACAGGGTGGTGGCTATGGCTACACCTTC
TRBJ2-2 | many | TRBV10-3 | - | CAISVSGENTGELFF | TGTGCCATCAGTGTCTCCGGGGAGAACACCGGGGAGCTGTTTTTT
TRBJ2-5 | few | TRBV7-9 | TRBD1 | CASSTRTGNQETQYF | TGTGCCAGCAGCACCCGGACAGGGAACCAAGAGACCCAGTACTTC
TRBJ2-2 | few | TRBV6-4 | - | CASSDSPNTGELFF | TGTGCCAGCAGTGACTCTCCCAACACCGGGGAGCTGTTTTTT
TRBJ2-2 | - | TRBV11-2 | TRBD2 | CASSLGVMAGENTGELFF | TGTGCCAGCAGCTTAGGGGTCATGGCGGGAGAGAACACCGGGGAGCTGTTTTTT
TRBJ2-1 | many | TRBV12-3/TRBV12-4 | TRBD2 | CASSLGLAGGPEQFF | TGTGCCAGCAGTCTTGGACTAGCGGGAGGACCTGAGCAGTTCTTC
TRBJ2-7 | - | TRBV28 | TRBD1 | CASSKTDPGTGGYEQYF | TGTGCCAGCAGTAAAACGGACCCTGGGACAGGAGGCTACGAGCAGTACTTC
TRBJ2-1 | - | TRBV27 | - | CASSSSLGKSSYNEQFF | TGTGCCAGCAGTTCCTCTCTCGGAAAGAGCTCCTACAATGAGCAGTTCTTC